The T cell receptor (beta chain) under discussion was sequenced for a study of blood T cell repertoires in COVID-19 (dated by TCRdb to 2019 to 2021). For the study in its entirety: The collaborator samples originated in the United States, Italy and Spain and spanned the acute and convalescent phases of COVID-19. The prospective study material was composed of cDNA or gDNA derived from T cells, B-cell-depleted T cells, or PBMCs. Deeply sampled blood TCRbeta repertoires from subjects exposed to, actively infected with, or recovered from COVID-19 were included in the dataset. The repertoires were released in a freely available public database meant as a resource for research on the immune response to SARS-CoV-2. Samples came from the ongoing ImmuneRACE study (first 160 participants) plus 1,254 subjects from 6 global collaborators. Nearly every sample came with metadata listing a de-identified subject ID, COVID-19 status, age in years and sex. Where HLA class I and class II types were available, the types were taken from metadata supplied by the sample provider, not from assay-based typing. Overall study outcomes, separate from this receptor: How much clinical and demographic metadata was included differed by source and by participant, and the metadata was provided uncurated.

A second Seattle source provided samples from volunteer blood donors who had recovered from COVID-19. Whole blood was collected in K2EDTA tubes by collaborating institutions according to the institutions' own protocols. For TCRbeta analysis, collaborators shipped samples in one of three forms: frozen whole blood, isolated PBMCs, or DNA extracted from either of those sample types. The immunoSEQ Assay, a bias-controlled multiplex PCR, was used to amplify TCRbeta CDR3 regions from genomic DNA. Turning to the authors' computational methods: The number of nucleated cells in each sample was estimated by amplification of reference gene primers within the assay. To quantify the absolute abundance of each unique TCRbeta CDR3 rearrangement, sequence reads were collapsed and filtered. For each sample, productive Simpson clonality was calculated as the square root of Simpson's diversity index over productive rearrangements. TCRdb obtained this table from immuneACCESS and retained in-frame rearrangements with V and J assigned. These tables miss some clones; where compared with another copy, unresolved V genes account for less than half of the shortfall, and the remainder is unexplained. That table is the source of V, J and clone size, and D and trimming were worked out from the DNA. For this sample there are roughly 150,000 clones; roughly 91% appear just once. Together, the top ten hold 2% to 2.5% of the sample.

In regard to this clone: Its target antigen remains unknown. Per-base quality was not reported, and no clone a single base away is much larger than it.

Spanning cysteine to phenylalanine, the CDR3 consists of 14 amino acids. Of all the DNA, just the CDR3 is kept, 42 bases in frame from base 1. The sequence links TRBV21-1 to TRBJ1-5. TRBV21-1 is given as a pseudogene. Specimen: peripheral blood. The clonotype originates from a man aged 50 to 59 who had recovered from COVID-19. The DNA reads TGTGCCAGCAGCAAAGCAGCGCCCAATCAGCCCCAGCATTTT. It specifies CASSKAAPNQPQHF.